This T cell receptor (beta chain) is drawn from a study of neurological immune-mediated disorders. Study-wide results and caveats: It was HTLV-1-associated myelopathy that showed the most TCR clonal expansion, while multiple sclerosis showed the least, falling below healthy controls. No sharing of CDR3 amino acid sequences was observed among expanded clones across subjects, suggesting private repertoires in all groups.

The V end was cut by 2 bases, the J end by 2 bases, with 12 bases between. There are 15 residues in the CDR3. From germline, CDR1 is MDHEN and CDR2 SYDVKM. 5'RACE generated cDNA with 10-nucleotide random UMIs. MiXCR, applied by TCRdb to the 5' RACE reads, yields one record per CDR3 protein. The repertoire includes around 64,000 distinct CDR3 sequences, over 9.5% of them detected once, and approximately 11% sits in the top ten. Unsorted libraries were derived from 2 million PBMCs stored at -80 C. This clonotype was seen at least ten times. Its antigen is not known. The TCR sequence derives from a woman in her sixties or seventies with HTLV-1-associated myelopathy (HAM/TSP). Input material: PBMCs. The chain employs TRBV28 and TRBJ1-2, with D perhaps matching TRBD1 (5 bases). The CDR3 DNA follows: TGTGCCAGCAGTTTAGGTGGGGGAACAAACTATGGCTACACCTTC. Protein: CASSLGGGTNYGYTF.